These 17 T cell receptor beta chains were all obtained from the same sample, sequenced in a study of human T cells and chemical hapten exposure. Time point denoted: patch test 3, about 24 weeks after DPC sensitization. The sample's treatment: therapeutic diphenylcyclopropenone sensitization with weekly scalp DPC. From the RACE reads, TCRdb called clonotypes with MiXCR, one entry per CDR3 protein. The data hold approximately 30,000 distinct CDR3 sequences, with 5.8% observed a single time. The sample consisted of whole blood, taken in connection with sensitization to the hapten diphenylcyclopropenone (DPC). The receptors shown here come from a man aged 30-40 years with alopecia areata. Some clones in this sample may be carry-over from other donors' samples.

To note about this clonotype: With a much larger clone just one base away, this may be a read error. The genes are TRBV4-1 and TRBJ2-7, with TRBD2 as a possible D gene (5 bases). CDR1 MGHRA and CDR2 YSYEKL come from the germline V gene. CDR3 length: 13 residues. This CDR3 is CASSPESDYERYF. As DNA, the CDR3 is TGCGCCAGCAGCCCTGAGTCCGACTACGAGCGGTACTTC.

The table lists this clonotype with many counts. The rearrangement links TRBV4-3 to TRBJ2-1; 9 nucleotides line up with TRBD1. Germline-derived CDR1 and CDR2 are LGHNA and YSLEER. After removal of 3 bases from V and 5 bases from J, the junction contained 5 bases not matched to a gene. This CDR3 has 15 amino acids. In DNA form, the CDR3 reads TGCGCCAGCAGCCACACGGACAGGGGAGACAATGAGCAGTTCTTC. This encodes CASSHTDRGDNEQFF.

In its sample, this clonotype is medium-sized (0.01 to 0.1%). This rearrangement joins TRBV5-6 to TRBJ2-5; D is possibly TRBD2 (5 bases). V lost 4 bases, J lost 5 bases, and 12 bases lay in between. This CDR3 contains 13 residues. The V gene's germline CDR1 is SGHDT and CDR2 YYEEEE. CDR3: CASSPLARETQYF. The CDR3 nucleotides are TGTGCCAGCAGCCCTCTAGCTCGGGAGACCCAGTACTTC.

This clonotype was picked up many times. The chain links TRBV7-2 to TRBJ2-3; D is uncertain. Germline values: CDR1 SGHTA, CDR2 FQGNSA. The CDR3 sequence is 15 residues long. The V end lost 7 bases, the J end lost 0 bases, and 14 bases lay between the germline ends. The CDR3: CASTVADWSTDTQYF. Written as DNA, the CDR3 is TGTGCCAGCACCGTAGCCGACTGGAGCACAGATACGCAGTATTTT.

This clonotype has ten or more counts. V usage is TRBV5-1 and J usage is TRBJ1-2; 8 nucleotides align to TRBD1. The CDR3 totals 14 residues. The germline V gene has CDR1 SGHRS and CDR2 YFSETQ. The V gene end was trimmed by 3 bases and the J gene end by 1 base; junction bases not matched to a gene: 2. CDR3 sequence reads: CASSSTGDNYGYTF. The CDR3 DNA follows: TGCGCCAGCAGCTCGACAGGGGATAACTATGGCTACACCTTC.

A few counts support this clonotype. The chain uses TRBV29-1 and TRBJ2-5, with D possibly being TRBD1 (6 bases). The ends were cut back, 5 bases at V and 5 bases at J, with 24 bases in the middle. Germline loops: CDR1 SQVTM, CDR2 ANQGSEA. The CDR3 is made up of 16 amino acids. The CDR3 DNA reads TGCAGCGTTCACTCCGCGGCAGGGGACGTACGGGAGACCCAGTACTTC. This codes for CSVHSAAGDVRETQYF.

This clonotype showed up many times. V usage is TRBV19 and J usage is TRBJ2-7; tentatively, D is TRBD2 (5 bases). V lost 5 bases and J 0 bases, leaving 8 bases between the germline ends. Germline CDR1 is LNHDA and CDR2 is SQIVND (reference sequence). The CDR3 is 13 residues long. This CDR3 is CASSFGVSYEQYF. CDR3 nucleotide sequence: TGTGCCAGTAGTTTCGGGGTCTCCTACGAGCAGTACTTC.

This clonotype was found many times. V usage is TRBV24-1 and J usage is TRBJ2-7; 7 bases line up with TRBD2. J was trimmed by 5 bases and V by 3 bases; bases with no gene match: 9. The germline V gene has CDR1 KGHDR and CDR2 SFDVKD. This CDR3 has 15 amino acids. Here the CDR3 reads CATSDAGDRLDEQYF. As DNA, the CDR3 is TGTGCCACCAGTGATGCGGGGGACCGCCTGGACGAGCAGTACTTC.

This clonotype was observed many times. The rearrangement links TRBV12-3 or TRBV12-4 to TRBJ1-1; maybe TRBD1 (5 bases). CDR3 length: 16 residues. V lost 4 bases and J 10 bases, leaving 25 bases between the germline ends. CDR3 bases: TGTGCCAGCAGTTCCTCGTCCGGGACCGAGAAGGATGGAGCTTTCTTT. Translation gives CASSSSSGTEKDGAFF.

This clonotype was observed many times. The J gene is TRBJ2-7, the V gene TRBV13, with D perhaps matching TRBD1 (6 bases). V was cut by 5 bases and J by 1 base, with 18 bases left in between. CDR1 PRHDT and CDR2 FYEKMQ come from the germline V gene (reference sequence). The CDR3 is 16 amino acids. The CDR3 DNA is TGTGCCAGCAGCCCCCCCGGGCAGGGGTGGTCCTACGAGCAGTACTTC. Protein product: CASSPPGQGWSYEQYF. The full variable domain, completed using reference TRBV13 and TRBJ2-7, is AAGVIQSPRHLIKEKRETATLKCYPIPRHDTVYWYQQGPGQDPQFLISFYEKMQSDKGSIPDRFSAQQFSDYHSELNMSSLELGDSALYFCASSPPGQGWSYEQYFGPGTRLTVT.

This clonotype was counted at least ten times. The rearrangement uses TRBV7-7 and TRBJ1-2, with D maybe TRBD1 (6 bases). Germline values: CDR1 SSHAT, CDR2 FNYEAQ (reference sequence). This CDR3 contains 15 residues. The DNA of the CDR3 is TGTGCTGCCCGCCTAAGGGGGGTTCTACCCTTGGGCTACACCTTC. It specifies CAARLRGVLPLGYTF.

This clonotype has ten or more counts. The chain employs TRBV12-3 or TRBV12-4 and TRBJ1-1, with D perhaps TRBD1 (5 bases). This CDR3 is built from 14 residues. V lost 2 bases and J lost 4, with 11 bases in between. This CDR3 is CASSLFREGTEAFF. CDR3 DNA: TGTGCCAGCAGTTTATTCAGGGAAGGCACTGAAGCTTTCTTT.

This clonotype was detected ten times or more. This chain uses TRBV18 with TRBJ2-3; D is uncertain. Germline V gives CDR1 KGHSH, CDR2 LQKENI. CDR3 size: 13 residues. V lost 6 bases and J lost 4, with 11 bases in between. The CDR3 is CASSPSLPDTQYF. CDR3 in DNA: TGTGCCAGCTCGCCATCATTGCCAGATACGCAGTATTTT.

This clonotype was recorded many times. The chain couples TRBV11-1 to TRBJ1-6; 7 bases line up with TRBD1. The germline gives CDR1 SGHAT, CDR2 FQDESV (reference sequence). This CDR3 has 15 amino acids. The J segment lost 6 bases and the V segment lost 4 bases, leaving 6 bases of the junction unmatched. CDR3 nucleotide sequence: TGTGCCAGCAGCTCAAGACAGGGTGGTAATTCACCCCTCCACTTT. It codes for CASSSRQGGNSPLHF.

This clonotype has ten or more counts. V usage is TRBV3-2 and J usage is TRBJ2-1; the listed D gene, TRBD2, was not tested against the DNA. TRBV3-2 is designated a pseudogene. The CDR3 is 15 residues long. The CDR3 bases are TGTGCCAGCACCCAGGATAGCGGGGCCTACAATGAGCAGTTCTTC. Translation: CASTQDSGAYNEQFF.

The table lists this clonotype with many counts. In nucleotides, the CDR3 is TGTGCCAGTAGTCCGGGACTAGCGGGGTATAAGTTCTTC. Translating gives CASSPGLAGYKFF. The rearrangement uses TRBV19 and TRBJ2-1; 13 bases match TRBD2. In germline, CDR1 is LNHDA, CDR2 SQIVND (reference sequence). This CDR3 comprises 13 residues. Germline trimming cut 5 bases from V and 14 bases from J; bases unmatched to any gene: 6.

This clonotype has a count of ten or more. The chain combines TRBV29-1 with TRBJ1-1; possible D gene TRBD1, 5 bases. There are 14 residues in the CDR3. CDR1 SQVTM and CDR2 ANQGSEA come from the germline V gene. CDR3 protein: CIAGSGTSRTEAFF. The CDR3 DNA reads as TGCATCGCTGGGTCCGGGACCTCGAGAACTGAAGCTTTCTTT.